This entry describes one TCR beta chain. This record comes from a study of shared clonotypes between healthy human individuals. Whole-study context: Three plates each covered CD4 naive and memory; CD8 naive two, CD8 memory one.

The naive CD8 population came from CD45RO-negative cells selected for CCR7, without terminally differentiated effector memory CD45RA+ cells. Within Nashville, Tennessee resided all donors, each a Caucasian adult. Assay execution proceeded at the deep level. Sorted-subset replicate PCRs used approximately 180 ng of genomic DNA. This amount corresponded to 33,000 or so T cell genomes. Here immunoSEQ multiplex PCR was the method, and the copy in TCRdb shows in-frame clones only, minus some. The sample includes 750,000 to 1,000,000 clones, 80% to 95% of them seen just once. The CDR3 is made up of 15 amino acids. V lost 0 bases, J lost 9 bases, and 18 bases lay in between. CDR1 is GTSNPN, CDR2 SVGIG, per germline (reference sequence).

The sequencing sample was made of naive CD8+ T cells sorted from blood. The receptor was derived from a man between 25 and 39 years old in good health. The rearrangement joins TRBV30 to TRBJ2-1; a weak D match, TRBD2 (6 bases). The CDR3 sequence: CAWSVFGGGTVEQFF. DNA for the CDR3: TGTGCCTGGAGTGTCTTTGGGGGAGGAACCGTTGAGCAGTTCTTC.